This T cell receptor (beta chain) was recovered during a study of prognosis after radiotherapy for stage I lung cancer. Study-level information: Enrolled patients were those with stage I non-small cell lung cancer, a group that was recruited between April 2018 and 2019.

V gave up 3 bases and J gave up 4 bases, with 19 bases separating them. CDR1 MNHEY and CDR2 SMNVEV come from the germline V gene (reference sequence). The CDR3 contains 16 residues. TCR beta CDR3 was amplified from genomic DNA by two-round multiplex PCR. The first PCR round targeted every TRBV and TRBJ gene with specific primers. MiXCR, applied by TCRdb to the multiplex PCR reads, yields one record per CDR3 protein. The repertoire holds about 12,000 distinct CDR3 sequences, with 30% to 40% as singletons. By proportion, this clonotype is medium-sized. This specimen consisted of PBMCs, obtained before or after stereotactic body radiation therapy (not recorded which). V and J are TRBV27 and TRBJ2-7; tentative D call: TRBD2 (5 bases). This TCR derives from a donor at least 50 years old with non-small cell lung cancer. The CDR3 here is CASSFAISGRRYEQYF. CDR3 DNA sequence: TGTGCCAGCAGTTTCGCTATTAGTGGGAGACGTTACGAGCAGTACTTC.